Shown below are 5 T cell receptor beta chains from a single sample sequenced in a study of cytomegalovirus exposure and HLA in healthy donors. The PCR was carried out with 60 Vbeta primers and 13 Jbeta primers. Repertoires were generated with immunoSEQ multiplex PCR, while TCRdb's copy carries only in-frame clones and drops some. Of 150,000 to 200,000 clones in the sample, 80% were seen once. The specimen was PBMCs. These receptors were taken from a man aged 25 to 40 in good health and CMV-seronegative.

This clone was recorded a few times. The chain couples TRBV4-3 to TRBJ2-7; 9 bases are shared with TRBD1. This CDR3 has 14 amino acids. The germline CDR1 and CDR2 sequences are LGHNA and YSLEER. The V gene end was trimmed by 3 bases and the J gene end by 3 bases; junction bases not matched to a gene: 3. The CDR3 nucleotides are TGCGCCAGCAGCCAGGGGGGACAGGGCTACGAGCAGTACTTC. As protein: CASSQGGQGYEQYF.

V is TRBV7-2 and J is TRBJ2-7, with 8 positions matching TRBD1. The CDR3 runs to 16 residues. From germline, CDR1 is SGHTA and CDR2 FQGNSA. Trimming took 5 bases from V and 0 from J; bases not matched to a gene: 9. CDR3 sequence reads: CASSPGQGRASYEQYF. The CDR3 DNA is TGTGCCAGCAGCCCTGGACAGGGAAGGGCCTCCTACGAGCAGTACTTC.

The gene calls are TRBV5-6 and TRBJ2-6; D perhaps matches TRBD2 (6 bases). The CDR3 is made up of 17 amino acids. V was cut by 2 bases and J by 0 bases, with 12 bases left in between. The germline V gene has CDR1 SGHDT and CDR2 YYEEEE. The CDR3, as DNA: TGTGCCAGCAGCTTCCCCGGGGGTGACTCTGGGGCCAACGTCCTGACTTTC. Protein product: CASSFPGGDSGANVLTF. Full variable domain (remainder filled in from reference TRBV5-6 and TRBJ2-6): DAGVTQSPTHLIKTRGQQVTLRCSPKSGHDTVSWYQQALGQGPQFIFQYYEEEERQRGNFPDRFSGHQFPNYSSELNVNALLLGDSALYLCASSFPGGDSGANVLTFGAGSRLTVL.

The CDR3 here is CASGLSQLAGGPVGELFF. CDR3 sequence (DNA): TGTGCTAGTGGTCTCTCTCAGCTAGCGGGAGGGCCTGTCGGGGAGCTGTTTTTT. V usage is TRBV12-5 and J usage is TRBJ2-2; 12 positions match TRBD2. In germline, CDR1 is LGHNT, CDR2 FRNRAP. The CDR3 totals 18 residues. V shed 5 bases and J 7 bases; nucleotides not matched to a gene: 14. Looking up the rest from reference TRBV12-5 and TRBJ2-2 gives the full variable domain: DARVTQTPRHKVTEMGQEVTMRCQPILGHNTVFWYRQTMMQGLELLAYFRNRAPLDDSGMPKDRFSAEMPDATLATLKIQPSEPRDSAVYFCASGLSQLAGGPVGELFFGEGSRLTVL.

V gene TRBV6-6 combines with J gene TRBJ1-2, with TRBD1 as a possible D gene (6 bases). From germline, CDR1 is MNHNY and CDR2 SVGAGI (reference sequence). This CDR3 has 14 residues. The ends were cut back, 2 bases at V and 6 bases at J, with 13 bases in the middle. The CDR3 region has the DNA TGTGCCAGCAGTTACGCAGGGGCAAGGGATGGCTACACCTTC. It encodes CASSYAGARDGYTF.